This T cell receptor (beta chain) was found in a study of T-cell reconstitution after alpha-beta-depleted transplantation in children. Study conclusions and caveats: Once a year had passed after transplant, T-cell counts and diversity came mostly from newly produced T cells. Expanded clones from the graft, numbering several hundred, reportedly supplied alpha-beta T cells about two months after transplant. The high TCRbeta diversity at day 60 in some patients came from surviving recipient T cells and thymic progenitors.

Germline values: CDR1 MNHEY, CDR2 SVGAGI. The CDR3 loop spans 17 amino acids. As it was prepared, the TCRbeta library received unique molecular identifiers. TCRdb recomputed calls from the PCR reads with MiXCR, one row per CDR3 protein. This table holds hundreds of thousands of distinct CDR3 sequences, approximately 11% found once. As regards this clonotype: Its target is unknown. This may arise from a read error, as a much more abundant clone is one base away.

This clonotype was sampled from a child under two years old with acute myeloid leukemia, due to receive a stem cell transplant. The sample in question was PBMCs, obtained before TCRalphabeta/CD19-depleted stem cell transplant. This sequence joins TRBV6-5 and TRBJ1-3; D gene unclear. The CDR3 region is CASSYGGGPSSANTIYF. The CDR3, as DNA: TGTGCCAGCAGTTACGGCGGAGGTCCTAGCTCTGCAAACACCATATATTTT.